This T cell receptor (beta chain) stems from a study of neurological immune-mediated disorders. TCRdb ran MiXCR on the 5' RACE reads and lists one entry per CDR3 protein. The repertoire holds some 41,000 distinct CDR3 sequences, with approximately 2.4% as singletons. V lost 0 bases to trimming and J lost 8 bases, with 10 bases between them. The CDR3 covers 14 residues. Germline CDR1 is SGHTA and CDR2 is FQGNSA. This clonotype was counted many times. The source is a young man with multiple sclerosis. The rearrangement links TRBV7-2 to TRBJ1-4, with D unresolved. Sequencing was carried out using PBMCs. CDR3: CASSLAGPGEKLFF. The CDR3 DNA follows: TGTGCCAGCAGCTTAGCAGGTCCGGGAGAAAAACTGTTTTTT.